This T cell receptor (beta chain) derives from a study of Tregs in tolerant kidney transplant recipients. Comment on this clone: Its cognate antigen is unknown.

Produced via immunoSEQ multiplex PCR; TCRdb's table is partial and in-frame only. The sample has 55,000 to 80,000 clones, 95% to 98% seen once. Broader study findings: Expanding Tregs on activated donor B cells appeared to best identify donor-specific TCRbeta clones.

Germline loops: CDR1 SEHNR, CDR2 FQNEAQ (reference sequence). After removal of 5 bases from V and 4 bases from J, the junction contained 12 bases not matched to a gene. This CDR3 has 17 residues. Unstimulated Tregs (CD4+CD25+CD127-) and CD4+CD25- non-Tregs were sorted from PBMCs. The TCR sequence derives from a human donor who received a combined kidney and bone marrow transplant. The sequenced sample was Tregs from blood, obtained before the transplant. The chain joins TRBV7-9 to TRBJ1-2; 11 bases are a match to TRBD1. The CDR3: CASSPDRGRASVYGYTF. In nucleotides, the CDR3 is TGTGCCAGCAGCCCGGACAGGGGGCGTGCATCGGTCTATGGCTACACCTTC.